Here is one T cell receptor (beta chain) with its context. The target antigen is unknown. These data originate in a study of cytomegalovirus exposure and HLA in healthy donors. Across the whole study: Early on, a data release was issued that held some 85 million unique TCRs from HLA-typed donors.

Researchers ran the PCR with 60 Vbeta and 13 Jbeta primers. The assay was immunoSEQ multiplex PCR, and TCRdb's table has in-frame clones only and misses some. The repertoire consists of about 140,000 clones, with roughly three quarters occurring once and the leading ten covering about 1.5%. Study results and caveats: Follow-up analysis seemed to connect common viral pathogens with several of the most significant clusters identified. TCR beta V- and J-gene trimming, according to a later analysis, was linked to a missense DCLRE1C variant. Most TCR sequences were seen very rarely across donors, but some public TCRs occurred in many.

Germline CDR1 LNHDA, CDR2 SQIVND (reference sequence). The trim removed 7 bases at V and 2 bases at J, leaving 7 bases unmatched. The CDR3 runs to 15 residues. The source is a woman aged 25 to 39 in good health and CMV-seronegative. This rearrangement joins TRBV19 to TRBJ1-3, with 8 bases aligning to TRBD1. The material sequenced was PBMCs. The CDR3 spells CASITGGFTGNTIYF. DNA of the CDR3: TGTGCCAGTATTACAGGGGGATTTACTGGAAACACCATATATTTT.